This is a list of T cell receptor beta chains from one sample in a study of control samples from healthy donors and cancer patients. Clones were read by immunoSEQ multiplex PCR, and TCRdb kept only the in-frame ones, dropping some. The sample yields about 180,000 clones, approximately 94% seen once. The sequencing input was blood. The receptors were sampled from a man aged 30 to 45 in good health. CDR3s include the opening cysteine and the closing phenylalanine or tryptophan. A D gene is named only where the DNA matches it firmly. Some rows have no size entry. The others give once, few or many, or a class for an expanded clone.

CDR3nt: TGCGCCAGCAGTGGGACAGCGGACTCTGGAAACACCATATATTTT
CDR3aa: CASSGTADSGNTIYF
d_gene: -
abundance: -
j_gene: TRBJ1-3
v_gene: TRBV10-1

CDR3nt: TGTGCCAGCTCACCACTTTTACTACGAACCAAGGGACAGCTAAACACTGAAGCTTTCTTT
CDR3aa: CASSPLLLRTKGQLNTEAFF
d_gene: TRBD1
abundance: -
j_gene: TRBJ1-1
v_gene: TRBV18

CDR3nt: TGTGCCAGCAGCCAAGCAGGGACAGTGAACACTGAAGCTTTCTTT
CDR3aa: CASSQAGTVNTEAFF
d_gene: TRBD1
abundance: -
j_gene: TRBJ1-1
v_gene: TRBV3-1/TRBV3-2

CDR3nt: TGTGCCAGCAGCTTAGATAGAGCTAGCGGAGCCGGGTTCTTC
CDR3aa: CASSLDRASGAGFF
d_gene: TRBD2
abundance: -
j_gene: TRBJ2-7
v_gene: TRBV11-2

CDR3nt: TGTGCCAGAAGCTGGGGACAGGATGATTTAAATGGCTACACCTTC
CDR3aa: CARSWGQDDLNGYTF
d_gene: TRBD1
abundance: once
j_gene: TRBJ1-2
v_gene: TRBV5-3

CDR3nt: TGTGCCAGCAGCATCCAGGCCGGGGGCTCTGGTCAGCCCCAGCATTTT
CDR3aa: CASSIQAGGSGQPQHF
d_gene: -
abundance: -
j_gene: TRBJ1-5
v_gene: TRBV28

CDR3nt: TGCGCCAGCAGCTTGGCCGTACAGGGTAATTCACCCCTCCACTTT
CDR3aa: CASSLAVQGNSPLHF
d_gene: -
abundance: -
j_gene: TRBJ1-6
v_gene: TRBV5-1

CDR3nt: TGTGCCAGCAGTTTAGCCTGGCAGTACAATCAGCCCCAGCATTTT
CDR3aa: CASSLAWQYNQPQHF
d_gene: -
abundance: -
j_gene: TRBJ1-5
v_gene: TRBV27

CDR3nt: TGTCGCCCCCCCGGGACAGGGGAGAGCAGCAATCAGCCCCAGCATTTT
CDR3aa: CRPPGTGESSNQPQHF
d_gene: TRBD1
abundance: -
j_gene: TRBJ1-5
v_gene: TRBV30

CDR3nt: TGTGCCAGCAGTCAGGGTCAGAAATCCTACGAGCAGTACTTC
CDR3aa: CASSQGQKSYEQYF
d_gene: -
abundance: -
j_gene: TRBJ2-7
v_gene: TRBV6-5

CDR3nt: TGCGCCAGCAGCTTGACCGGGACAGGGGGCGAGCAGTACTTC
CDR3aa: CASSLTGTGGEQYF
d_gene: TRBD1
abundance: -
j_gene: TRBJ2-7
v_gene: TRBV5-1

CDR3nt: TGTGCCAGCAGCTTATCGGGACGGAGCTATGGCTACACCTTC
CDR3aa: CASSLSGRSYGYTF
d_gene: -
abundance: -
j_gene: TRBJ1-2
v_gene: TRBV7-8

CDR3nt: TGTGCCAGCTCTATCACCGTCTACGAGCAGTACTTC
CDR3aa: CASSITVYEQYF
d_gene: -
abundance: -
j_gene: TRBJ2-7
v_gene: TRBV28

CDR3nt: TGTGCCAGCAGCGATTCCTCCTCCTATAATTCACCCCTCCACTTT
CDR3aa: CASSDSSSYNSPLHF
d_gene: -
abundance: once
j_gene: TRBJ1-6
v_gene: TRBV25-1

CDR3nt: TGTGCCAGCAGTTTAGACATCGACGCTAATTCACCCCTCCACTTT
CDR3aa: CASSLDIDANSPLHF
d_gene: -
abundance: -
j_gene: TRBJ1-6
v_gene: TRBV27

CDR3nt: TGCGCCAGCAGCACGGGACAGCCTAATGAAAAACTGTTTTTT
CDR3aa: CASSTGQPNEKLFF
d_gene: TRBD1
abundance: -
j_gene: TRBJ1-4
v_gene: TRBV5-1